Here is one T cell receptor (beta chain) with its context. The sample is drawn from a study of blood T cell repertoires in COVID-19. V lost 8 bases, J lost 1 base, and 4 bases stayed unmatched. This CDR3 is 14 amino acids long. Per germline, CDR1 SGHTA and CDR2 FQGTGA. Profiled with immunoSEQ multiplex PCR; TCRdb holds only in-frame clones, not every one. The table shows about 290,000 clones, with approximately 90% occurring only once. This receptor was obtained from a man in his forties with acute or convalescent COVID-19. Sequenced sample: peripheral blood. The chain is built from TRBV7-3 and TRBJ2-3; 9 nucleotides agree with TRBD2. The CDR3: CASSPSGGTDTQYF. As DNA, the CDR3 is TGTGCCAGCTCCCCTAGCGGGGGCACAGATACGCAGTATTTT.